What follows describes a single T cell receptor (beta chain). Its antigen remains unknown. The ends were cut back, 6 bases at V and 2 bases at J, with 13 bases in the middle. The CDR3 has 14 amino acids. Germline V gene data show CDR1 as MDHEN and CDR2 as SYDVKM. This sample was taken from a study of OX40 agonist ivuxolimab in advanced cancers. In the study overall: A mean age of roughly 62 years, range about 20 to 90, was recorded, and roughly 80% were male. There were three patients with partial responses, one having hepatocellular carcinoma and two cutaneous melanoma. General observations from the study: Relatively little clonal expansion, among the lowest observed, appeared in partial responders at 0.1-3.0 mg/kg. With doses of 0.1 to 3.0 mg/kg, CD4+ and CD8+ blood T cells had undergone clonal expansion by week 6.

The assay was immunoSEQ multiplex PCR, and TCRdb's table has in-frame clones only and misses some. Seen here are 40,000 to 45,000 clones, 85% to 90% observed once, and the top ten hold roughly 4.5%. The source material was CD4+ or CD8+ T cells sorted from blood, sampled in a trial of the OX40 agonist ivuxolimab. The sequence derives from an adult with an advanced solid tumor such as melanoma, head and neck, liver or kidney cancer. The genes are TRBV28 and TRBJ1-2; D is unclear. The CDR3 reads CASSSPGLNYGYTF. The CDR3 coding sequence is TGTGCCAGCAGCTCCCCGGGATTAAACTATGGCTACACCTTC.